The sequence of this T cell receptor beta chain was determined in a study of T-cell reconstitution after alpha-beta-depleted transplantation in children. A library of TCRbeta sequences, prepared with unique molecular identifiers, was generated. Each CDR3 protein gets one entry after TCRdb re-called the PCR reads with MiXCR. The repertoire includes approximately 1,000,000 distinct CDR3 sequences, roughly 31% of them detected once, and 25% to 35% sits in the top ten. This CDR3 region has 14 residues. Germline V gene lookup returns CDR1 SGHRS and CDR2 YFSETQ. The germline V and J ends were trimmed by 4 bases and 5 bases, with 15 bases remaining between them.

The chain combines TRBV5-1 with TRBJ2-5, with D perhaps TRBD1 or TRBD2 (5 bases each). The TCR originated in a boy younger than two who had a stem cell transplant for SCID, so the T cells may come from the graft donor. The sample in question was PBMCs, mostly from graft donor cells, obtained 360 days after TCRalphabeta/CD19-depleted stem cell transplant. DNA for the CDR3: TGCGCCAGCAGCAAGGGGTTTTCGGGGGAGACCCAGTACTTC. Amino acids: CASSKGFSGETQYF.